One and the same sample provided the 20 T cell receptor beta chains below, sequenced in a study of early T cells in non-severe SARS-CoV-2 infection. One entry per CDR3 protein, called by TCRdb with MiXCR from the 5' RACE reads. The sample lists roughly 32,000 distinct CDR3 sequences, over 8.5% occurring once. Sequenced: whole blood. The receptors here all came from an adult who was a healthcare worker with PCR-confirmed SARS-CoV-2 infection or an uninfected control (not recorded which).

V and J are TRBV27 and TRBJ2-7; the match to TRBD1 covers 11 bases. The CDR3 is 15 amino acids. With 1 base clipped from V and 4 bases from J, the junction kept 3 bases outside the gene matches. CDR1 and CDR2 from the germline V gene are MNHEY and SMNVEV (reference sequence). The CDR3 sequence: CASSLWTGGGYEQYF. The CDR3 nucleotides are TGTGCCAGCAGTTTATGGACAGGGGGCGGATACGAGCAGTACTTC.

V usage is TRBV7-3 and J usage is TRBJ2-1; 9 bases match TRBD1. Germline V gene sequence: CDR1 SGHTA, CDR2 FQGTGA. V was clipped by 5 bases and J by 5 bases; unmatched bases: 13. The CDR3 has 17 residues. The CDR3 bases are TGTGCCAGCAGCGAATTGACAGGGGGAACGTTTCACAATGAGCAGTTCTTC. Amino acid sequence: CASSELTGGTFHNEQFF. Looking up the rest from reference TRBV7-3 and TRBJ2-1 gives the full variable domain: GAGVSQTPSNKVTEKGKYVELRCDPISGHTALYWYRQSLGQGPEFLIYFQGTGAADDSGLPNDRFFAVRPEGSVSTLKIQRTERGDSAVYLCASSELTGGTFHNEQFFGPGTRLTVL.

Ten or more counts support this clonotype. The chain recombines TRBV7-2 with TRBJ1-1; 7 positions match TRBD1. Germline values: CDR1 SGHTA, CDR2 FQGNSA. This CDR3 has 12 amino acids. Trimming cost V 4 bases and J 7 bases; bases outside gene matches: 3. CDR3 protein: CASSSGTVEAFF. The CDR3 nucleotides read TGTGCCAGCAGCTCCGGGACAGTTGAAGCTTTCTTT.

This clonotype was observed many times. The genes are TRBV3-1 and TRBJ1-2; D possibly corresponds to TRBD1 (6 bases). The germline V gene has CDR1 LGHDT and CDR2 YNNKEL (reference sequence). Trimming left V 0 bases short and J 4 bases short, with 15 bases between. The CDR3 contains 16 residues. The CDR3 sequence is CASSQDLRGISYGYTF. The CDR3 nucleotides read TGTGCCAGCAGCCAAGATCTAAGGGGGATTAGCTATGGCTACACCTTC.

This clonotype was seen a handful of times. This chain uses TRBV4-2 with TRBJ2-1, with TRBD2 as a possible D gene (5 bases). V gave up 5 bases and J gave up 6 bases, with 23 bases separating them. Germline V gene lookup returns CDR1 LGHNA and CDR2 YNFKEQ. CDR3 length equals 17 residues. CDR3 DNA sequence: TGTGCCAGCAGCTCCCAACCCGGGGTCTCAACGTCCAATGAGCAGTTCTTC. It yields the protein CASSSQPGVSTSNEQFF.

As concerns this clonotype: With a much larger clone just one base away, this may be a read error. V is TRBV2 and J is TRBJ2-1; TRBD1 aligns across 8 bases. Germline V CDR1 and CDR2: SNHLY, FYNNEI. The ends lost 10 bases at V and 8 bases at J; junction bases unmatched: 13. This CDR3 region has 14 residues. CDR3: CANRRQGALDEQFF. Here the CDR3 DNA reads TGTGCCAACAGGCGCCAGGGGGCGTTGGATGAGCAGTTCTTC.

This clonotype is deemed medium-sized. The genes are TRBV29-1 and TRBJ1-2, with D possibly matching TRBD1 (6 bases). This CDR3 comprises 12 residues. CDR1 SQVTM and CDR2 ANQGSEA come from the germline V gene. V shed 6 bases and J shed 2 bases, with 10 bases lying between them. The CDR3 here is CSVATGNYGYTF. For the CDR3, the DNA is TGCAGCGTCGCTACAGGGAACTATGGCTACACCTTC.

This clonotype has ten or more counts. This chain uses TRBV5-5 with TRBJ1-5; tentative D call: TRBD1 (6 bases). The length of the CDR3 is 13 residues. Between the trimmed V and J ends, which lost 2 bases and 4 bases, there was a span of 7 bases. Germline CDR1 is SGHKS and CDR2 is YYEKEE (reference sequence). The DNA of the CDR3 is TGTGCCAGCAGCTTCACAGGGAATCAGCCCCAGCATTTT. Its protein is CASSFTGNQPQHF.

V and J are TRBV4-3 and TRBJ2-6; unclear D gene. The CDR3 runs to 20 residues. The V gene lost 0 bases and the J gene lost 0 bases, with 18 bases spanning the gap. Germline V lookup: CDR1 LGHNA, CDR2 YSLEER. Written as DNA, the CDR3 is TGCGCCAGCAGCCAAGATTCGGGCACCCTTTTGGGCTCTGGGGCCAACGTCCTGACTTTC. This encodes CASSQDSGTLLGSGANVLTF.

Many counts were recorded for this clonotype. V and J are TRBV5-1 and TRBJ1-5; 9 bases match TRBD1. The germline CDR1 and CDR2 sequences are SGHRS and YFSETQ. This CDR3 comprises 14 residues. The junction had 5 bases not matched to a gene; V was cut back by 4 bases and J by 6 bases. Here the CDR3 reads CASSPGTGLQPQHF. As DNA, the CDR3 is TGCGCCAGCAGCCCCGGGACAGGGCTTCAGCCCCAGCATTTT.

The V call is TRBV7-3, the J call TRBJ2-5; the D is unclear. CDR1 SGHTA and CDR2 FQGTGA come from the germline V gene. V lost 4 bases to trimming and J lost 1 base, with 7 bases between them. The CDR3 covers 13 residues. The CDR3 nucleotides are TGTGCCAGCAGCTCCCTGCCCCAAGAGACCCAGTACTTC. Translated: CASSSLPQETQYF.

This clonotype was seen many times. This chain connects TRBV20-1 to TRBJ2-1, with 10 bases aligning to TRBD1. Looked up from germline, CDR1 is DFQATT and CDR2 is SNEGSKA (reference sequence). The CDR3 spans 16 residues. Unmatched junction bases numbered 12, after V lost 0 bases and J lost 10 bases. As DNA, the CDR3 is TGCAGTGCTAGAGACCGGACAGGGGGAAGTTTCTTAGAGCAGTTCTTC. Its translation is CSARDRTGGSFLEQFF.

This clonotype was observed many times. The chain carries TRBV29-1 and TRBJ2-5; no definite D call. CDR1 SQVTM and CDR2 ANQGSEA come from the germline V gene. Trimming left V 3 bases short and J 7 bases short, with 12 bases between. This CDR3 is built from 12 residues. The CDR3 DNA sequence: TGCAGCGTTGACCAGGAATTTGGGACCCAGTACTTC. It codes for CSVDQEFGTQYF.

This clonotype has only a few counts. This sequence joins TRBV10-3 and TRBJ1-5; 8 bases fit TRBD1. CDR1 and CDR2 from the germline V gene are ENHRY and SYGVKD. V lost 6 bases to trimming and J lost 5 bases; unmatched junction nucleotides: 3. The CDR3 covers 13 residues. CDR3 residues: CAIRGTGDQPQHF. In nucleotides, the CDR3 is TGTGCCATCAGGGGGACAGGAGATCAGCCCCAGCATTTT.

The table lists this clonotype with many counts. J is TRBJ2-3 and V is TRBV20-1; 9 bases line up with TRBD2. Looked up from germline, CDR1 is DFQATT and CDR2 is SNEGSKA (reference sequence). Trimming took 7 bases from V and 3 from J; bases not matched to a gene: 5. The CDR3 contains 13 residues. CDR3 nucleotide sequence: TGCAGTGGTCGCGGGGGGGGAACAGATACGCAGTATTTT. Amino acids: CSGRGGGTDTQYF.

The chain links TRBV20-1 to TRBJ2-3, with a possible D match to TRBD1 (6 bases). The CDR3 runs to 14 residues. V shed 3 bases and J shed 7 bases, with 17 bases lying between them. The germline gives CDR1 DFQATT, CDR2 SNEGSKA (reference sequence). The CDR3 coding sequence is TGCAGTGCTAGGGCAGGGGACGGCGGAAATACGCAGTATTTT. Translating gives CSARAGDGGNTQYF.

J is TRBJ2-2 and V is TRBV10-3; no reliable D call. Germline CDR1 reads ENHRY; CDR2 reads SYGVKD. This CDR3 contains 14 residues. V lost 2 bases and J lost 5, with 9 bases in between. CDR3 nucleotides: TGTGCCATCAGTGAGGGGCGCAGTACCGGGGAGCTGTTTTTT. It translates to CAISEGRSTGELFF.

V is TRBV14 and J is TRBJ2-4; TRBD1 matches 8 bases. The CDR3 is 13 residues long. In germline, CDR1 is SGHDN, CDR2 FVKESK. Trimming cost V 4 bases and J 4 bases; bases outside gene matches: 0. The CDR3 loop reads CASSRDRKNIQYF. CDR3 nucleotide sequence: TGTGCCAGCAGCCGGGACAGGAAAAACATTCAGTACTTC.

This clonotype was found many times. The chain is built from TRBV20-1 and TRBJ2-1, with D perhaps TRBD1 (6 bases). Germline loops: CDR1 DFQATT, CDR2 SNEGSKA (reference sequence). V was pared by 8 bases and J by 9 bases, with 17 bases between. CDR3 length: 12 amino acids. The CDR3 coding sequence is TGCAGTACGGGACAAGGGTTTGGTGAGCAGTTCTTC. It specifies CSTGQGFGEQFF.

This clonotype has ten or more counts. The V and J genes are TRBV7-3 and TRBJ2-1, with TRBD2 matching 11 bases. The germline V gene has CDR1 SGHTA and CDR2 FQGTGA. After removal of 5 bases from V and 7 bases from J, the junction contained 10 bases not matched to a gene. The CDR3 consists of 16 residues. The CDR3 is CASSPGTSGLQNEQFF. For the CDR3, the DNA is TGTGCCAGCAGCCCCGGGACTAGCGGATTACAGAATGAGCAGTTCTTC.